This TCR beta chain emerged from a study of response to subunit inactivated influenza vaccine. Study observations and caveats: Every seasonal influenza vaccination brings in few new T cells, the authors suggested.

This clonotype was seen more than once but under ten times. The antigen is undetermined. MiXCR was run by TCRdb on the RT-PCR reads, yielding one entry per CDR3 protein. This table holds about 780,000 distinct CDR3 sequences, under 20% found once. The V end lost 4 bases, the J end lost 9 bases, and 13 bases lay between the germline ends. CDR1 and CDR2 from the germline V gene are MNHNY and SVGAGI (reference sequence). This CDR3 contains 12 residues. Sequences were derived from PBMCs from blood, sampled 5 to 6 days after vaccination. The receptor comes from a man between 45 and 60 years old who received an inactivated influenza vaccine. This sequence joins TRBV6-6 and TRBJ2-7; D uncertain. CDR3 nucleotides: TGTGCCAGCAGTTCAACTACGAGATCGCAGTACTTC. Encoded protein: CASSSTTRSQYF.